This T cell receptor beta chain was sequenced in a study of CD8 T cells in Susac syndrome. Germline V gives CDR1 SGHAT, CDR2 FQNNGV. With 5 bases removed from V and 5 bases from J, the gap between germline ends came to 18 bases. CDR3 length: 15 residues. RNA amounts of about 0.5 to 1 ug underwent reverse transcription with random hexamers. TCRdb ran MiXCR on the immunoSEQ multiplex PCR reads and lists one entry per CDR3 protein. This table has about 290,000 distinct CDR3 sequences, approximately 91% appearing once. Sequencing of TCR beta was performed on blood CD8+ and CD4+ T cells. This clonotype was recorded once.

This chain uses TRBV11-2 with TRBJ2-5, with D possibly called TRBD1 or TRBD2 (5 bases each). Sequences were obtained from CD8+ T cells from PBMCs. The TCR was taken from a human donor with multiple sclerosis. The chain's CDR3 is CASSPTPGTLETQYF. The CDR3 DNA is TGTGCCAGCAGCCCCACGCCAGGGACCTTGGAGACCCAGTACTTC.